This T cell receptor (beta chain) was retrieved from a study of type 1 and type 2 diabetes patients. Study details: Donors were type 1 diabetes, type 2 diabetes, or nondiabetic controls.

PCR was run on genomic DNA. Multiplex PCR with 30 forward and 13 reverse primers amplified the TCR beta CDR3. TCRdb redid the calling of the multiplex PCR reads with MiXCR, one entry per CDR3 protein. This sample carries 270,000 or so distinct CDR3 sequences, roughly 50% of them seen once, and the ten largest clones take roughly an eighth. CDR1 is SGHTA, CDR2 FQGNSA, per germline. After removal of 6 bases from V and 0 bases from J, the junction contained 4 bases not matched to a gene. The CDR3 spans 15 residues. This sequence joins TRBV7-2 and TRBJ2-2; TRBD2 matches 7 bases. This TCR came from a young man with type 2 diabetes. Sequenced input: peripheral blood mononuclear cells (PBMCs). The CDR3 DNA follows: TGTGCCAGCAGGAACGGGGGGTCGAACACCGGGGAGCTGTTTTTT. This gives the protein CASRNGGSNTGELFF.